Below are 26 T cell receptor beta chains sequenced from a single sample in a study of molecular identifiers for immune sequencing clone quantification. TCRdb ran MiXCR on the PCR reads and lists one entry per CDR3 protein. The sample has approximately 550,000 distinct CDR3 sequences, around 23% seen once. The sequencing sample was made of naive CD8+ T cells from blood, with Jurkat cell RNA spiked in. The subset: FACS-sorted CD8+CD4-CCR7+CD45RA+ naive T cells. These receptors all come from a human donor in good health. Some libraries in this study had Jurkat cell RNA spiked in.

The rearrangement uses TRBV11-3 and TRBJ2-1, with 7 positions matching TRBD1. The CDR3 length is 19 residues. Per the germline V gene, CDR1 is SGHNT and CDR2 is YENEEA. Trimming removed 4 bases from V and 5 bases from J; junction bases left unmatched: 20. The CDR3 DNA sequence: TGTGCCAGCAGCTCCCGTTCAGAACCGGGGCCACAGGGGCACAATGAGCAGTTCTTC. This sequence encodes CASSSRSEPGPQGHNEQFF.

As for this clonotype: A much larger clone differs from this one at a single base, so this may be a read error. This chain joins TRBV6-2 or TRBV6-3 and TRBJ2-7; perhaps TRBD1 as D (6 bases). This CDR3 has 13 amino acids. Germline values: CDR1 MNHEY, CDR2 SVGEGT. Trimming shortened V by 7 bases and J by 9 bases, and 19 bases separated the two germline ends. The CDR3 coding sequence is TGTGCCAGCAACAAAAGGGGGACGGTCGCGCAGTACTTC. This translates into CASNKRGTVAQYF.

This sequence joins TRBV24-1 and TRBJ1-1; TRBD1 matches 8 bases. Trimming took 5 bases from V and 0 from J; bases not matched to a gene: 1. CDR1 and CDR2 from the germline V gene are KGHDR and SFDVKD. This CDR3 contains 14 residues. This CDR3 is CATSGTGLNTEAFF. CDR3 coding DNA: TGTGCCACCAGTGGGACAGGGCTGAACACTGAAGCTTTCTTT.

This clonotype was found many times. The chain couples TRBV20-1 to TRBJ2-5; D is ambiguous. Germline CDR1 reads DFQATT; CDR2 reads SNEGSKA (reference sequence). With 6 bases removed from V and 3 bases from J, the gap between germline ends came to 14 bases. CDR3 length: 13 amino acids. The DNA for the CDR3 is TGCAGTGCAATCCCCCCCTTAGAAGAGACCCAGTACTTC. Its protein product is CSAIPPLEETQYF.

The V gene is TRBV19, the J gene TRBJ1-5; tentatively, D is TRBD1 (5 bases). Germline values: CDR1 LNHDA, CDR2 SQIVND (reference sequence). CDR3 size: 15 residues. Trimming took 8 bases from V and 1 from J, leaving 15 bases between them. CDR3 DNA sequence: TGTGCCAGTGATCATGGGGCGAGGAGCAATCAGCCCCAGCATTTT. Translating it yields CASDHGARSNQPQHF. The full variable domain, with the rest looked up from reference TRBV19 and TRBJ1-5, is DGGITQSPKYLFRKEGQNVTLSCEQNLNHDAMYWYRQDPGQGLRLIYYSQIVNDFQKGDIAEGYSVSREKKESFPLTVTSAQKNPTAFYLCASDHGARSNQPQHFGDGTRLSIL.

In this sample, this clonotype turned up a few times. The chain combines TRBV5-1 with TRBJ2-2, with TRBD1 as a possible D gene (6 bases). Germline lookup yields CDR1 SGHRS and CDR2 YFSETQ. Deletions cut 7 bases from V and 0 bases from J, with 16 bases between. The CDR3 length is 16 residues. CDR3 DNA: TGCGCCAGCCCACAGGGCAAAAATCCGAACACCGGGGAGCTGTTTTTT. This sequence encodes CASPQGKNPNTGELFF.

This clonotype has a handful of counts. The chain links TRBV20-1 to TRBJ2-3; D is undetermined. CDR3 length equals 12 residues. V gave up 4 bases and J gave up 1 base, with 6 bases separating them. Germline V gives CDR1 DFQATT, CDR2 SNEGSKA (reference sequence). CDR3 bases: TGCAGTGCTACTGATGGCACAGATACGCAGTATTTT. As protein: CSATDGTDTQYF.

The chain recombines TRBV20-1 with TRBJ2-7, with TRBD2 matching 10 bases. Trimming took 5 bases from V and 0 from J; bases not matched to a gene: 7. The CDR3 sequence is 15 residues long. Germline V gene data show CDR1 as DFQATT and CDR2 as SNEGSKA (reference sequence). The CDR3 here is CSAPPGTSDSYEQYF. DNA of the CDR3: TGCAGTGCTCCACCCGGGACTAGCGACTCCTACGAGCAGTACTTC.

V usage is TRBV6-1 and J usage is TRBJ2-3; TRBD1 matches 7 bases. The germline gives CDR1 MNHNS, CDR2 SASEGT. The length of the CDR3 is 17 residues. V dropped 4 bases and J dropped 2; count of bases not matched to a gene: 12. CDR3 nucleotide sequence: TGTGCCAGCAGTGCACCAGAGAGGGGGCCTAACACAGATACGCAGTATTTT. Translation: CASSAPERGPNTDTQYF.

Here the CDR3 reads CASSASYEQFF. For the CDR3, the DNA is TGTGCCAGCAGTGCCTCCTACGAGCAGTTCTTC. The V and J genes are TRBV6-2 or TRBV6-3 and TRBJ2-1; no clear D gene. There are 11 residues in the CDR3. Trimming cost V 5 bases and J 10 bases, with 9 bases left between them. The germline gives CDR1 MNHEY, CDR2 SVGEGT.

The CDR3 DNA is TGTGCCAGTAGTAGCACGGGACAGGGTTTATACGAGCAGTACTTC. Its protein is CASSSTGQGLYEQYF. The gene calls are TRBV19 and TRBJ2-7, with TRBD1 matching over 9 bases. The germline V gene has CDR1 LNHDA and CDR2 SQIVND (reference sequence). J gave up 4 bases and V 4 bases, and 8 bases lay outside the gene matches. The CDR3 is 15 residues long.

This clonotype was found a few times. The genes are TRBV7-7 and TRBJ2-1, with 8 bases lining up with TRBD2. J lost 1 base, V lost 5 bases, and 4 bases had no gene match. This CDR3 has 15 amino acids. CDR1 SSHAT and CDR2 FNYEAQ come from the germline V gene (reference sequence). DNA for the CDR3: TGTGCCAGCAGCCTCATAGCGGGGTCCTACAATGAGCAGTTCTTC. Its translation is CASSLIAGSYNEQFF.

This sequence joins TRBV7-6 and TRBJ1-1; maybe TRBD1 (6 bases). The V end lost 2 bases, the J end lost 5 bases, and 15 bases lay between the germline ends. Germline values: CDR1 SGHVS, CDR2 FNYEAQ. The CDR3 covers 15 residues. The DNA of the CDR3 is TGTGCCAGCAGCTTATATCAGGGGAGGAGAACTGAAGCTTTCTTT. Its protein product is CASSLYQGRRTEAFF.

The sample holds many counts of this clonotype. V is TRBV6-5 and J is TRBJ2-7; 11 nucleotides agree with TRBD1. V was clipped by 6 bases and J by 4 bases; unmatched bases: 14. The CDR3 is 17 residues long. From germline, CDR1 is MNHEY and CDR2 SVGAGI. In DNA form, the CDR3 reads TGTGCCAGCAGAGGACAGGGGGCCTCCAACTGGGGATACGAGCAGTACTTC. Protein sequence: CASRGQGASNWGYEQYF.

The table lists this clonotype with a few counts. V is TRBV4-1 and J is TRBJ1-5, with a tentative D call TRBD1 (5 bases). This CDR3 is built from 16 residues. Trimming stripped 1 base from V and 5 bases from J, with 15 bases between. CDR1 MGHRA and CDR2 YSYEKL come from the germline V gene. For the CDR3, the DNA is TGCGCCAGCAGCCAAGTTGTGACCCAAGGGGATCAGCCCCAGCATTTT. The encoded protein is CASSQVVTQGDQPQHF.

J is TRBJ2-7 and V is TRBV21-1. TRBV21-1 is a known pseudogene. CDR3 length: 14 residues. The CDR3 nucleotides are TGTGCCAGCAGCAAACTAGGCCTTTCCTACGAGCAGTACTTC. Its translation is CASSKLGLSYEQYF.

Details on this clonotype: Since no conserved phenylalanine or tryptophan closes the CDR3, a read error is the likely cause. J is TRBJ2-7 and V is TRBV4-1; D unresolved. Germline values: CDR1 MGHRA, CDR2 YSYEKL. The CDR3 loop spans 14 amino acids. Trimming shortened V by 0 bases and J by 3 bases, and 9 bases separated the two germline ends. For the CDR3, the DNA is TGCGCCAGCAGCCAAGATCCGTGGGACTACGAGCAGTACCCC. Protein product: CASSQDPWDYEQYP.

This clonotype occurred many times. The chain has TRBV29-1 and TRBJ1-1, with D possibly being TRBD1 (6 bases). V dropped 3 bases and J dropped 7 bases, with 15 bases sitting between them. The CDR3 is made up of 13 amino acids. CDR1 is SQVTM, CDR2 ANQGSEA, per germline. CDR3 loop: CSVEGQGTFEAFF. The CDR3 coding sequence is TGCAGCGTTGAGGGGCAGGGGACTTTTGAAGCTTTCTTT.

In the case of this clonotype: At one of its ends the junction is not consistent with the germline gene, which may arise from a read error. The chain links TRBV20-1 to TRBJ2-1; no clear D. The CDR3 spans 15 residues. Germline lookup yields CDR1 DFQATT and CDR2 SNEGSKA (reference sequence). The CDR3 loop is CSARDQEDYYNEQFF. CDR3 sequence (DNA): TGCAGTGCTCGAGACCAAGAAGATTACTACAATGAGCAGTTCTTC.

Of note for this clonotype: One base away lies a much larger clone, so this may be a sequencing read error. This sequence joins TRBV20-1 and TRBJ1-5; weak D call: TRBD1 (6 bases). CDR3 length equals 14 residues. Germline V gene data show CDR1 as DFQATT and CDR2 as SNEGSKA (reference sequence). The CDR3 DNA reads TGCAGTGCTAGAGGCGGCAGGGGAAATCAGCCCCAGCAGTTT. This sequence encodes CSARGGRGNQPQQF.

This clonotype was found a few times. CDR3 amino acids: CASSSPPVGQPAYEQYF. Here the CDR3 DNA reads TGTGCCAGCAGCTCACCGCCTGTGGGACAGCCGGCTTACGAGCAGTACTTC. The chain couples TRBV5-6 to TRBJ2-7; TRBD1 matches 7 bases. The CDR3 loop spans 17 amino acids. J lost 4 bases, V lost 3 bases, and 16 bases had no gene match. Germline values: CDR1 SGHDT, CDR2 YYEEEE. Looking up the rest from reference TRBV5-6 and TRBJ2-7 gives the full variable domain: DAGVTQSPTHLIKTRGQQVTLRCSPKSGHDTVSWYQQALGQGPQFIFQYYEEEERQRGNFPDRFSGHQFPNYSSELNVNALLLGDSALYLCASSSPPVGQPAYEQYFGPGTRLTVT.

This clonotype was seen a few times. The J gene is TRBJ1-2, the V gene TRBV7-8; TRBD1 matches 7 bases. Germline values: CDR1 SGHVS, CDR2 FQNEAQ. V dropped 2 bases and J dropped 2; count of bases not matched to a gene: 5. The CDR3 covers 15 residues. CDR3 DNA: TGTGCCAGCAGCTTAACCCGACAGGGAAACTATGGCTACACCTTC. This encodes CASSLTRQGNYGYTF.

The V and J genes are TRBV18 and TRBJ1-5; D gene unclear. The CDR3 totals 17 residues. Per germline, CDR1 KGHSH and CDR2 LQKENI. Trimming left V 0 bases short and J 1 base short, with 13 bases between. The CDR3 loop reads CASSPPLLGRSNQPQHF. The CDR3 DNA reads as TGTGCCAGCTCACCACCGCTGTTGGGTCGGAGCAATCAGCCCCAGCATTTT.

J is TRBJ2-6 and V is TRBV2; D remains ambiguous. The CDR3 runs 14 residues. Trimming took 8 bases from V and 0 from J, leaving 8 bases between them. CDR1 and CDR2 from the germline V gene are SNHLY and FYNNEI. CDR3 in amino acids: CASCRNSGANVLTF. The CDR3 bases are TGTGCCAGCTGCAGGAACTCTGGGGCCAACGTCCTGACTTTC.

The table lists this clonotype with a few counts. The chain carries TRBV2 and TRBJ1-3; the D gene is possibly TRBD1 (5 bases). This CDR3 has 13 amino acids. V lost 3 bases and J lost 11, with 14 bases in between. Germline V gene sequence: CDR1 SNHLY, CDR2 FYNNEI. CDR3 nucleotide sequence: TGTGCCAGCAGTGATAACCCCGGGACCGCCATATATTTT. Its protein is CASSDNPGTAIYF.

J is TRBJ2-3 and V is TRBV30, with 11 bases matching TRBD1. V was clipped by 1 base and J by 6 bases; unmatched bases: 3. The CDR3 runs 14 residues. CDR1 and CDR2 from the germline V gene are GTSNPN and SVGIG (reference sequence). The CDR3: CAWSAGQGGDTQYF. The DNA for the CDR3 is TGTGCCTGGAGTGCGGGACAGGGGGGGGATACGCAGTATTTT.